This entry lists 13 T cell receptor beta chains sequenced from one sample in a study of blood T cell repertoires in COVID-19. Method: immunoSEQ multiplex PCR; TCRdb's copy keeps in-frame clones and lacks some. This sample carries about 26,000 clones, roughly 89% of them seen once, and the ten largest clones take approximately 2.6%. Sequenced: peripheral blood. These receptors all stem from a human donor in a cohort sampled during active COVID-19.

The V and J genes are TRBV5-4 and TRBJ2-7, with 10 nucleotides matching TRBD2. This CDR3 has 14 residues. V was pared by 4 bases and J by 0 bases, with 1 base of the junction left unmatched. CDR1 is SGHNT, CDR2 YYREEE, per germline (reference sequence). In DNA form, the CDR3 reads TGTGCCAGCAGCCCTAGCGGGAGCTCCTACGAGCAGTACTTC. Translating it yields CASSPSGSSYEQYF.

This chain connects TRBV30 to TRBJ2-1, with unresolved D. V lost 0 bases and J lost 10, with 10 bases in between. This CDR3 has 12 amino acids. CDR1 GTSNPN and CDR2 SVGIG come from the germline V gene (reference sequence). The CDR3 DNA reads TGTGCCTGGAGTGTACCGGTAAACGAGCAGTTCTTC. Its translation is CAWSVPVNEQFF.

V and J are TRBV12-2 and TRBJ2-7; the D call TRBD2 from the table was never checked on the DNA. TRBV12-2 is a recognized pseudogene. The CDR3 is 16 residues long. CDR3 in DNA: TGTGCAAGTCGCCCATGCCGGGGACTAGCGGGACACGAGCAGTACTTC. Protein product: CASRPCRGLAGHEQYF.

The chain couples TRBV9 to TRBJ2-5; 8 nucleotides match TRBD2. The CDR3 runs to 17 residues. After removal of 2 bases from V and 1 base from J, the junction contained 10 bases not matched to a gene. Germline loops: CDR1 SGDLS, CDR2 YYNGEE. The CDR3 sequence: CASSVTGVAGPQETQYF. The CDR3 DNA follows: TGTGCCAGCAGCGTGACCGGGGTAGCGGGACCCCAAGAGACCCAGTACTTC.

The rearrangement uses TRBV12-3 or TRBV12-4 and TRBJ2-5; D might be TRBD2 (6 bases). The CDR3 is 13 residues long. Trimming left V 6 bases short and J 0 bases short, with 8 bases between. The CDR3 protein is CASRLAHQETQYF. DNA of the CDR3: TGTGCCAGCAGGCTAGCGCACCAAGAGACCCAGTACTTC.

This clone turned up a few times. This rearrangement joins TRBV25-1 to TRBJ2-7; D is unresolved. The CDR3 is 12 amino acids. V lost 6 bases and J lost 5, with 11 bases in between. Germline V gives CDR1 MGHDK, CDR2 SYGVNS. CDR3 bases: TGTGCCAGCAGGAGTGGGCTTCACGAGCAGTACTTC. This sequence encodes CASRSGLHEQYF.

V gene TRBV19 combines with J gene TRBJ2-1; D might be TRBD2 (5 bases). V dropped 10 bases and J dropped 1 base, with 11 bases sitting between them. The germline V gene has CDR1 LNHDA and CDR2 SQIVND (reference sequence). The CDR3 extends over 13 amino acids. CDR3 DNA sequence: TGTGCCACTAGCTGGAGATCCTACAATGAGCAGTTCTTC. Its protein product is CATSWRSYNEQFF.

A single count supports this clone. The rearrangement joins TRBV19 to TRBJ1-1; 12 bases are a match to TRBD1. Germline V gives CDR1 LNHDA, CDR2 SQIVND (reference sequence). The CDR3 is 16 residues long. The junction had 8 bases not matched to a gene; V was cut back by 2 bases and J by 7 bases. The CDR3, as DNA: TGTGCCAGTAGTATACAGGGACAGGGGGCGCCGAGTGAAGCTTTCTTT. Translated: CASSIQGQGAPSEAFF.

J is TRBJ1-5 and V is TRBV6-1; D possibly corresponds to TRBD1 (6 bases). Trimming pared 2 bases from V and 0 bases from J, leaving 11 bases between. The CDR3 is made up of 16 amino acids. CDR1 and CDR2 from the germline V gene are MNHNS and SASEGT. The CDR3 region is CASSEYGTYSNQPQHF. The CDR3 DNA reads TGTGCCAGCAGTGAATATGGGACATATAGCAATCAGCCCCAGCATTTT.

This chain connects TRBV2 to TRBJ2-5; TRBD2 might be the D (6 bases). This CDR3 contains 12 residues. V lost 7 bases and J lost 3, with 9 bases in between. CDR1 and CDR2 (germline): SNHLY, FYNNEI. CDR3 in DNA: TGTGCCAGCAAAGTAGCGGAAGAGACCCAGTACTTC. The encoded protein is CASKVAEETQYF.

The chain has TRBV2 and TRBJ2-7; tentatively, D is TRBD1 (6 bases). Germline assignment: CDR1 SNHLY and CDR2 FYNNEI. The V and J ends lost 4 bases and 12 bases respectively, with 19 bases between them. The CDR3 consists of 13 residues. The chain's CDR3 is CASSAEIGQRRYF. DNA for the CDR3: TGTGCCAGCAGTGCGGAGATAGGACAGCGGAGGTACTTC.

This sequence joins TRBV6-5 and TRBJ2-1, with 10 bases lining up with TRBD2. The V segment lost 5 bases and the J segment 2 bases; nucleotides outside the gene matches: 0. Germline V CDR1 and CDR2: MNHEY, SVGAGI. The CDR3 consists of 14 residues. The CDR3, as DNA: TGTGCCAGCAGTCTAGCGGGAGCCTACAATGAGCAGTTCTTC. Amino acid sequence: CASSLAGAYNEQFF.

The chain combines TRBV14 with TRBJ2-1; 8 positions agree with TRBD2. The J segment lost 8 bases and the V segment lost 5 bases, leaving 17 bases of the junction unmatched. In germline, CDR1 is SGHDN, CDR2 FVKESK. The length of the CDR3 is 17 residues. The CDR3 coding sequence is TGTGCCAGCAGCTCACTCCCCCGCGGGGGGCGGGAGGATGAGCAGTTCTTC. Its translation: CASSSLPRGGREDEQFF.